This T cell receptor beta chain was sequenced during a study of CD8+ T cells in alopecia areata. Study at large: For the treated group, dosing was oral tofacitinib at 5 to 10 mg twice daily. Notes on the study in general: Alphabeta T cells residing in normal skin are also sequenced in scalp samples.

The treatment is: oral pan-JAK inhibitor, 5-10 mg twice daily. Once RNA had been extracted, it was reverse transcribed into cDNA to act as the sequencing template. Measured with immunoSEQ multiplex PCR; TCRdb has only the in-frame clones, and not every one. This table holds 200,000 to 250,000 clones, 66% found once. For this clone: The antigen is undetermined. Different DNA sequences within this sample yield the same CDR3.

The CDR3 length is 15 residues. Trimming took off 0 bases at V and 2 bases at J, with 10 bases between the two ends. Germline V gene sequence: CDR1 SGHRS, CDR2 YFSETQ. This TCR was sampled from a human donor with alopecia areata. The chain uses TRBV5-1 and TRBJ2-3; a possible D gene is TRBD2 (6 bases). Source: CD4+ T cells sorted from blood, taken around week 42, from a patient treated with tofacitinib. CDR3 residues: CASSLEAGSTDTQYF. The CDR3 DNA sequence: TGCGCCAGCAGCTTGGAGGCGGGATCCACAGATACGCAGTATTTT.